The 3 T cell receptor beta chains presented below share a single source sample, sequenced in a study of radiotherapy plus CTLA-4 blockade in lung cancer. Repertoires were generated with immunoSEQ multiplex PCR, while TCRdb's copy carries only in-frame clones and drops some. The sample records tens of thousands of clones, around 88% being singletons. The starting material was peripheral blood, obtained from a patient treated with radiotherapy plus ipilimumab. Every receptor here comes from a human donor with non-small cell lung cancer who had a partial response to radiotherapy plus ipilimumab.

This rearrangement joins TRBV5-1 to TRBJ1-1; D possibly corresponds to TRBD1 (5 bases). From germline, CDR1 is SGHRS and CDR2 YFSETQ. V shed 4 bases and J shed 0 bases, with 16 bases lying between them. The length of the CDR3 is 16 residues. The CDR3 sequence is CASSPSAGNMNTEAFF. The CDR3 bases are TGCGCCAGCAGCCCCTCGGCAGGGAACATGAACACTGAAGCTTTCTTT.

V gene TRBV25-1 combines with J gene TRBJ2-7; a possible D gene is TRBD2 (5 bases). Germline lookup yields CDR1 MGHDK and CDR2 SYGVNS. Trimming pared 1 base from V and 6 bases from J, leaving 10 bases between. The CDR3 loop spans 13 amino acids. Here the CDR3 DNA reads TGTGCCAGCAGTGAATCTAGCTTAGGCGAGCAGTACTTC. The encoded protein is CASSESSLGEQYF.

This clone came up once. This rearrangement joins TRBV6-5 to TRBJ2-3; a weak D match, TRBD2 (5 bases). Germline V lookup: CDR1 MNHEY, CDR2 SVGAGI. V shed 5 bases and J shed 6 bases, with 12 bases lying between them. This CDR3 has 13 residues. CDR3 protein: CASSAPVADTQYF. The CDR3 nucleotides are TGTGCCAGCAGTGCCCCAGTAGCGGATACGCAGTATTTT.